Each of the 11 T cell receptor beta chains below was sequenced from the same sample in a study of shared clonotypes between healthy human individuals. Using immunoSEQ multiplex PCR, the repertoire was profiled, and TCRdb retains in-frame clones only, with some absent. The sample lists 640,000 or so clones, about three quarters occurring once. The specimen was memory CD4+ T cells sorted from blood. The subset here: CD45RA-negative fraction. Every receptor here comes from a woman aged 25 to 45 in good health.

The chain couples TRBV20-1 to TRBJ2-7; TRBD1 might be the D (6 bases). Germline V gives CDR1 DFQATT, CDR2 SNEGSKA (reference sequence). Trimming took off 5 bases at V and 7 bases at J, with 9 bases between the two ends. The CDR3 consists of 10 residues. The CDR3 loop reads CSAGGREQYF. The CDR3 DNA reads TGCAGTGCTGGGGGCCGGGAGCAGTACTTC.

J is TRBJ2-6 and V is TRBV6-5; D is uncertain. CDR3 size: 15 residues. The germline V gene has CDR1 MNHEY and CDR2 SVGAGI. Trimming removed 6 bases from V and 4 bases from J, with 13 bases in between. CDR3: CASSPARTGANVLTF. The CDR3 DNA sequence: TGTGCCAGCAGCCCCGCCCGTACCGGGGCCAACGTCCTGACTTTC.

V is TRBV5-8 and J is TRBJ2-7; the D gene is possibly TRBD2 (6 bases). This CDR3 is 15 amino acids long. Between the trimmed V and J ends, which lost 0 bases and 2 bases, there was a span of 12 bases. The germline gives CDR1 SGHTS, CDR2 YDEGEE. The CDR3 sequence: CASSLGLAQTYEQYF. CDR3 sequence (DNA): TGTGCCAGCAGCTTGGGGCTAGCGCAAACCTACGAGCAGTACTTC.

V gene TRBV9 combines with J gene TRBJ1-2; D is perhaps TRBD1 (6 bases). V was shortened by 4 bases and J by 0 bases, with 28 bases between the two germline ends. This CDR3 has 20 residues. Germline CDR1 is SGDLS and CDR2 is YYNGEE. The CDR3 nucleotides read TGTGCCAGCAGCTTCATATTCGAGGGGGGCAGCTCCGTAGCTAACTATGGCTACACCTTC. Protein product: CASSFIFEGGSSVANYGYTF.

The CDR3 nucleotides are TGCGCCAGCAGCCCTGGCGGGCAGATAGTAGGGGGTGGCTACACCTTC. Translated: CASSPGGQIVGGGYTF. V gene TRBV5-1 combines with J gene TRBJ1-2, with D possibly matching TRBD1 (6 bases). Germline CDR1 reads SGHRS; CDR2 reads YFSETQ. The V and J ends lost 4 bases and 7 bases respectively, with 23 bases between them. This CDR3 region has 16 residues.

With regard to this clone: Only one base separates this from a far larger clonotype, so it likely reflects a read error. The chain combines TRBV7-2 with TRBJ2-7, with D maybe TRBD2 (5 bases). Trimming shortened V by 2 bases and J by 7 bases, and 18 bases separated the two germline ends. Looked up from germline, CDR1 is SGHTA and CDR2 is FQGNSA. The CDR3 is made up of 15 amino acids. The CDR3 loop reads CTSSLFSGPSGEQYF. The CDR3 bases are TGTACCAGCAGCTTATTTTCTGGGCCTTCGGGGGAGCAGTACTTC. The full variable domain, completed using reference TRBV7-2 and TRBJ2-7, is GAGVSQSPSNKVTEKGKDVELRCDPISGHTALYWYRQSLGQGLEFLIYFQGNSAPDKSGLPSDRFSAERTGGSVSTLTIQRTQQEDSAVYLCTSSLFSGPSGEQYFGPGTRLTVT.

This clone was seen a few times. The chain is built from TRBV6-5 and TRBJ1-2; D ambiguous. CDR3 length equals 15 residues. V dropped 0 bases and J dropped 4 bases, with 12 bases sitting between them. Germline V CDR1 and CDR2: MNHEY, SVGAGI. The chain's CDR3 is CASSYSRTAFYGYTF. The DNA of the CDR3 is TGTGCCAGCAGTTACTCACGGACGGCATTCTATGGCTACACCTTC.

The CDR3 DNA follows: TGTGCCAGCACCCTAGGGTCGAACACTGAAGCTTTCTTT. This gives the protein CASTLGSNTEAFF. The chain joins TRBV7-8 to TRBJ1-1; no clear D gene. CDR3 size: 13 residues. The V gene lost 7 bases and the J gene lost 1 base, with 10 bases spanning the gap. In germline, CDR1 is SGHVS, CDR2 FQNEAQ.

The CDR3 protein is CASSALGTGAEAFF. For the CDR3, the DNA is TGTGCCAGCAGTGCACTCGGGACAGGGGCTGAAGCTTTCTTT. V gene TRBV6-6 combines with J gene TRBJ1-1; 10 bases map to TRBD1. CDR1 and CDR2 (germline): MNHNY, SVGAGI (reference sequence). Trimming removed 5 bases from V and 6 bases from J; junction bases left unmatched: 6. The CDR3 has 14 residues.

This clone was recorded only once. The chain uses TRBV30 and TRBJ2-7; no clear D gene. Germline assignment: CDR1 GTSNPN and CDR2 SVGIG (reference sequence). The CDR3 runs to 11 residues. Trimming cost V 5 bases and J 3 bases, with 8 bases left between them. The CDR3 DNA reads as TGTGCCTGGGGACCCCGCTACGAGCAGTACTTC. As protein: CAWGPRYEQYF. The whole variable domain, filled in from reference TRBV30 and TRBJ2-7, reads SQTIHQWPATLVQPVGSPLSLECTVEGTSNPNLYWYRQAAGRGLQLLFYSVGIGQISSEVPQNLSASRPQDRQFILSSKKLLLSDSGFYLCAWGPRYEQYFGPGTRLTVT.

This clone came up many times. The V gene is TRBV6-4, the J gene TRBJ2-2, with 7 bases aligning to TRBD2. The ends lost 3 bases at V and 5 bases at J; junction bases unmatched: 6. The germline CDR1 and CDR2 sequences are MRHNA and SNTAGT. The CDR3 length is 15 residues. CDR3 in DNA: TGTGCCAGCAGTGAAGGACTAGATCGGACCGGGGAGCTGTTTTTT. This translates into CASSEGLDRTGELFF.